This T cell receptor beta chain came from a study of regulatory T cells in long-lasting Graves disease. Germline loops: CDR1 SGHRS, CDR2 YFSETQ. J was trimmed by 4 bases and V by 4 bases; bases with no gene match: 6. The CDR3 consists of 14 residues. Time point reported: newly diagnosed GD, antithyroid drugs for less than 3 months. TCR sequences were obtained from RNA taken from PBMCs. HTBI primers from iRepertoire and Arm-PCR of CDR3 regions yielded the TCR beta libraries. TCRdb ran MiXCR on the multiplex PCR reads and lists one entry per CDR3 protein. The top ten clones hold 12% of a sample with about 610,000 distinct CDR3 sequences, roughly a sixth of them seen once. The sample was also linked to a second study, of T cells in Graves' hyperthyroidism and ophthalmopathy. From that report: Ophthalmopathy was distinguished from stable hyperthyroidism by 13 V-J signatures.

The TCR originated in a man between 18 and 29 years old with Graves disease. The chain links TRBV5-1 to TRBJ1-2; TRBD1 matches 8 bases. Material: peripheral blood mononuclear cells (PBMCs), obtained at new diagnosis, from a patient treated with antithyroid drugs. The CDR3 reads CASSADRAPYGYTF. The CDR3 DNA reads TGCGCCAGCAGCGCGGACAGGGCCCCCTATGGCTACACCTTC.